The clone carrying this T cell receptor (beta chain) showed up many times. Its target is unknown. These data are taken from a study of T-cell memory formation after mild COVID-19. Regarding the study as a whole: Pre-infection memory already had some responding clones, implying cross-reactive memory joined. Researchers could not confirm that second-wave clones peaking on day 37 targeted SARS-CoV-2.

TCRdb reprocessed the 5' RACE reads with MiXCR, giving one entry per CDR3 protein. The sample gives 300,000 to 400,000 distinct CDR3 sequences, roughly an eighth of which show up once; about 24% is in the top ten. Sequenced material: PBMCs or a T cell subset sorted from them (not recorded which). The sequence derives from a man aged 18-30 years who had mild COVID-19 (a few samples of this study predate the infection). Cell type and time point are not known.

CDR3 DNA sequence: TGTGCCAGCAGCTTTAGGCGGGGGCTCACCGGGGAGCTGTTTTTT. This codes for CASSFRRGLTGELFF. This sequence joins TRBV7-2 and TRBJ2-2; a weak D match, TRBD2 (7 bases). The V gene lost 3 bases and the J gene lost 4 bases, with 12 bases spanning the gap. The CDR3 totals 15 residues. Germline CDR1 is SGHTA and CDR2 is FQGNSA.